The 15 T cell receptor beta chains listed next were all sequenced from one sample in a study of cytomegalovirus exposure and HLA in healthy donors. Primers: 60 Vbeta forward and 13 Jbeta reverse. The data were produced by immunoSEQ multiplex PCR, yet TCRdb's version contains in-frame clones alone and is incomplete. The repertoire holds about 75,000 clones, more than 65% seen once, with around 18% in the top ten. Sequenced sample: PBMCs. The receptors originated from a man aged 65 to 79 in good health and CMV-seropositive.

V and J are TRBV4-3 and TRBJ1-4; tentatively, D is TRBD1 (6 bases). Germline CDR1 reads LGHNA; CDR2 reads YSLEER. Trimming cost V 0 bases and J 7 bases, with 18 bases left between them. The length of the CDR3 is 17 residues. DNA of the CDR3: TGCGCCAGCAGCCAAGATAGCGGGCCCCAAGGGGGTGAAAAACTGTTTTTT. Translating it yields CASSQDSGPQGGEKLFF.

J is TRBJ1-5 and V is TRBV6-1, with D perhaps matching TRBD1 (6 bases). Germline V gene data show CDR1 as MNHNS and CDR2 as SASEGT. This CDR3 region has 14 residues. V lost 2 bases, J lost 7 bases, and 12 bases lay in between. The CDR3 DNA reads as TGTGCCAGCAGTGAATGGAGAACAGGGCAGCCCCAGCATTTT. Its protein product is CASSEWRTGQPQHF.

J is TRBJ2-5 and V is TRBV4-1; 8 bases are a match to TRBD1. CDR1 is MGHRA and CDR2 is YSYEKL in the germline V gene. The CDR3 sequence is 16 residues long. V shed 4 bases and J 2 bases; nucleotides not matched to a gene: 9. The chain's CDR3 is CASSPIQGGRQETQYF. The CDR3 DNA reads as TGCGCCAGCAGCCCAATACAGGGGGGACGGCAAGAGACCCAGTACTTC.

The CDR3: CASSLGAPGANVLTF. The CDR3 nucleotides are TGTGCCAGCAGTTTAGGGGCTCCAGGAGCCAACGTCCTGACTTTC. The chain uses TRBV27 and TRBJ2-6; D might be TRBD1 (5 bases). The ends were cut back, 2 bases at V and 7 bases at J, with 12 bases in the middle. This CDR3 has 15 residues. From germline, CDR1 is MNHEY and CDR2 SMNVEV (reference sequence).

The gene calls are TRBV30 and TRBJ2-1; 11 bases match TRBD2. V lost 4 bases, J lost 7 bases, and 9 bases stayed unmatched. This CDR3 has 15 residues. Per the germline V gene, CDR1 is GTSNPN and CDR2 is SVGIG (reference sequence). The CDR3 reads CAWNKLAGVGNEQFF. The CDR3 bases are TGTGCCTGGAATAAACTAGCGGGAGTTGGGAATGAGCAGTTCTTC. The variable domain in full, with the rest retrieved from reference TRBV30 and TRBJ2-1, is SQTIHQWPATLVQPVGSPLSLECTVEGTSNPNLYWYRQAAGRGLQLLFYSVGIGQISSEVPQNLSASRPQDRQFILSSKKLLLSDSGFYLCAWNKLAGVGNEQFFGPGTRLTVL.

The chain uses TRBV27 and TRBJ1-2; D is undetermined. Trimming removed 6 bases at V and 6 bases at J, with 17 bases between. This CDR3 is 14 amino acids long. Germline V gene lookup returns CDR1 MNHEY and CDR2 SMNVEV (reference sequence). The CDR3: CASRVAGGENGYTF. The CDR3 DNA reads as TGTGCCAGCAGGGTCGCCGGCGGCGAAAATGGCTACACCTTC.

J is TRBJ2-1 and V is TRBV11-2, with TRBD2 matching over 7 bases. Germline V gene lookup returns CDR1 SGHAT and CDR2 FQNNGV. V gave up 0 bases and J gave up 4 bases; unmatched junction bases: 3. There are 15 residues in the CDR3. The CDR3 DNA sequence: TGTGCCAGCAGCTTAGAGGGAGGGCCTTACAATGAGCAGTTCTTC. This gives the protein CASSLEGGPYNEQFF.

The rearrangement uses TRBV5-1 and TRBJ2-5; TRBD1 matches 7 bases. The CDR3 runs 13 residues. Germline CDR1 and CDR2: SGHRS and YFSETQ. J gave up 5 bases and V 2 bases, and 3 bases lay outside the gene matches. CDR3 in DNA: TGCGCCAGCAGCTTAACAGGGGTTGAGACCCAGTACTTC. Translation gives CASSLTGVETQYF.

The V and J genes are TRBV5-1 and TRBJ1-1, with 8 nucleotides matching TRBD1. The V and J ends lost 5 bases and 3 bases, in that order; junction bases with no gene match: 6. The CDR3 has 14 residues. Germline values: CDR1 SGHRS, CDR2 YFSETQ. DNA for the CDR3: TGCGCCAGCAGTCAACAGGGGGAGGACACTGAAGCTTTCTTT. Its protein product is CASSQQGEDTEAFF.

The rearrangement links TRBV20-1 to TRBJ1-2; D call uncertain. CDR3 length: 11 residues. The V gene lost 0 bases and the J gene lost 8 bases, with 7 bases spanning the gap. Germline CDR1 DFQATT, CDR2 SNEGSKA (reference sequence). For the CDR3, the DNA is TGCAGTGCTAGAGAAGGGAGCGGCTACACCTTC. Its translation: CSAREGSGYTF.

On this clone: Other DNA sequences in this specimen translate into the identical CDR3. The chain couples TRBV20-1 to TRBJ1-1; D may be TRBD1 (6 bases). Per germline, CDR1 DFQATT and CDR2 SNEGSKA (reference sequence). The CDR3 has 11 residues. V lost 6 bases to trimming and J lost 4 bases, with 9 bases between them. The CDR3 sequence is CSAARGTEAFF. CDR3 sequence (DNA): TGCAGTGCGGCCAGGGGCACTGAAGCTTTCTTT.

The chain joins TRBV7-3 to TRBJ2-6, with 10 bases lining up with TRBD1. V was pared by 4 bases and J by 0 bases, with 9 bases of the junction left unmatched. The germline V gene encodes CDR1 SGHTA and CDR2 FQGTGA. This CDR3 comprises 19 residues. The CDR3 sequence: CASSSTPTGGSSGANVLTF. CDR3 bases: TGTGCCAGCAGCTCCACCCCGACAGGGGGCTCCTCTGGGGCCAACGTCCTGACTTTC. The variable domain in full, with the rest retrieved from reference TRBV7-3 and TRBJ2-6, is GAGVSQTPSNKVTEKGKYVELRCDPISGHTALYWYRQSLGQGPEFLIYFQGTGAADDSGLPNDRFFAVRPEGSVSTLKIQRTERGDSAVYLCASSSTPTGGSSGANVLTFGAGSRLTVL.

This chain connects TRBV7-2 to TRBJ1-6; possibly TRBD1 for D (5 bases). The germline V gene has CDR1 SGHTA and CDR2 FQGNSA. CDR3 size: 14 residues. V was shortened by 1 base and J by 8 bases, with 9 bases between the two germline ends. The CDR3 loop reads CASSLEAGDSPLHF. The CDR3, as DNA: TGTGCCAGCAGCTTAGAGGCGGGGGATTCACCCCTCCACTTT.

In this sample, this clone turned up once. The chain recombines TRBV4-1 with TRBJ1-1; D perhaps matches TRBD1 (5 bases). The CDR3 is 17 amino acids. CDR1 is MGHRA, CDR2 YSYEKL, per germline. V shed 0 bases and J shed 1 base, with 15 bases lying between them. CDR3: CASSQDLMGPRNTEAFF. CDR3 sequence (DNA): TGCGCCAGCAGCCAAGATCTGATGGGGCCAAGGAACACTGAAGCTTTCTTT.

This chain joins TRBV5-1 and TRBJ2-2, with a possible D match to TRBD2 (6 bases). The CDR3 has 15 amino acids. Germline loops: CDR1 SGHRS, CDR2 YFSETQ. V was cut by 4 bases and J by 7 bases, with 17 bases left in between. CDR3 protein: CASSPDYPPVGELFF. The CDR3 DNA sequence: TGCGCCAGCAGCCCGGACTATCCGCCCGTCGGGGAGCTGTTTTTT.